The 28 T cell receptor beta chains reported below all come from one sample, sequenced in a study of control samples from healthy donors and cancer patients. Only in-frame clones appear in the TCRdb table, and some are missing; sequencing was by immunoSEQ multiplex PCR. The data contain 30,000 to 40,000 clones, 93% of them seen just once; the ten biggest clones take up 1.5% to 2%. The sequenced sample was PBMCs. The origin of the receptors is a man between 35 and 55 years old with colorectal cancer.

This chain links TRBV2 with TRBJ1-1; no clear D gene. CDR3 length equals 11 residues. V was pared by 5 bases and J by 9 bases, with 10 bases between. CDR1 is SNHLY, CDR2 FYNNEI, per germline. The CDR3 here is CASSLGYQAFF. Here the CDR3 DNA reads TGTGCCAGCAGTTTGGGGTACCAAGCTTTCTTT.

This chain uses TRBV6-4 with TRBJ2-1, with TRBD2 matching over 7 bases. Germline V gene sequence: CDR1 MRHNA, CDR2 SNTAGT. The CDR3 has 16 residues. Trimming took 0 bases from V and 9 from J; bases not matched to a gene: 11. CDR3 in amino acids: CASSDSNREGMGEQFF. DNA of the CDR3: TGTGCCAGCAGTGACTCGAATAGGGAGGGTATGGGTGAGCAGTTCTTC.

The chain is built from TRBV11-3 and TRBJ1-1, with D maybe TRBD1 (6 bases). Germline CDR1 is SGHNT and CDR2 is YENEEA. The CDR3 runs 15 residues. V was clipped by 1 base and J by 2 bases, with 11 bases between them. The CDR3, as DNA: TGTGCCAGCAGCTTAGCCAGGGGTGGAAACACTGAAGCTTTCTTT. The encoded protein is CASSLARGGNTEAFF.

The V gene is TRBV3-1 (or the pseudogene TRBV3-2), the J gene TRBJ2-7, with 8 positions matching TRBD1. The CDR3 is made up of 15 amino acids. Germline CDR1 LGHDT, CDR2 YNNKEL (reference sequence). J gave up 1 base and V 0 bases, and 2 bases lay outside the gene matches. Here the CDR3 DNA reads TGTGCCAGCAGCCAAGACAGGGGGCGGTCCTACGAGCAGTACTTC. Translated, it gives CASSQDRGRSYEQYF.

V and J are TRBV5-1 and TRBJ2-6; D is unclear. Trimming removed 5 bases from V and 1 base from J, with 4 bases in between. This CDR3 spans 13 amino acids. Germline V lookup: CDR1 SGHRS, CDR2 YFSETQ. The CDR3 is CASRPSGANVLTF. Written as DNA, the CDR3 is TGCGCCAGCAGACCATCTGGGGCCAACGTCCTGACTTTC.

The chain couples TRBV27 to TRBJ1-5; no clear D gene. The CDR3 runs 17 residues. From germline, CDR1 is MNHEY and CDR2 SMNVEV (reference sequence). V lost 5 bases and J lost 2, with 19 bases in between. CDR3 in amino acids: CASSPRTDFGRNQPQHF. The CDR3 nucleotides read TGTGCCAGCAGTCCCCGTACGGACTTTGGGCGCAATCAGCCCCAGCATTTT.

The V gene is TRBV9, the J gene TRBJ2-5; the D is unclear. V gave up 0 bases and J gave up 5 bases, with 11 bases separating them. CDR3 length equals 14 residues. CDR1 is SGDLS and CDR2 is YYNGEE in the germline V gene. CDR3 protein: CASSVEDRRETQYF. The CDR3 DNA reads as TGTGCCAGCAGCGTAGAGGACCGCCGGGAGACCCAGTACTTC.

The CDR3 protein is CASSLAGVGYNEQFF. The CDR3 DNA follows: TGCGCCAGCAGCTTGGCTGGGGTCGGTTACAATGAGCAGTTCTTC. This chain links TRBV5-1 with TRBJ2-1; no reliable D call. The length of the CDR3 is 15 residues. Germline assignment: CDR1 SGHRS and CDR2 YFSETQ. The V end was cut by 0 bases, the J end by 4 bases, with 11 bases between.

V is TRBV6-5 and J is TRBJ2-7; D gene unclear. The CDR3 length is 13 residues. V was clipped by 10 bases and J by 2 bases, with 15 bases between them. Germline CDR1 MNHEY, CDR2 SVGAGI. CDR3 sequence (DNA): TGTGCCACCCGGAAGGACGTAGCCTACGAGCAGTACTTC. Protein product: CATRKDVAYEQYF.

The V call is TRBV5-5, the J call TRBJ2-3; D possibly matches TRBD1 or TRBD2 (5 bases each). Germline V lookup: CDR1 SGHKS, CDR2 YYEKEE (reference sequence). The germline V and J ends were trimmed by 0 bases and 5 bases, with 13 bases remaining between them. CDR3 size: 15 residues. For the CDR3, the DNA is TGTGCCAGCAGCTTGGCCTGGGGGAGCGGAGATACGCAGTATTTT. It encodes CASSLAWGSGDTQYF.

The V and J genes are TRBV5-1 and TRBJ1-2; perhaps TRBD1 as D (5 bases). Trimming took 0 bases from V and 4 from J, leaving 7 bases between them. This CDR3 is built from 13 residues. Germline V gene data show CDR1 as SGHRS and CDR2 as YFSETQ. CDR3 coding DNA: TGCGCCAGCAGCTTGGCGGGGGGCTATGGCTACACCTTC. It codes for CASSLAGGYGYTF.

V and J are TRBV7-9 and TRBJ1-2; D is undetermined. The CDR3 totals 15 residues. Trimming took 3 bases from V and 5 from J, leaving 16 bases between them. CDR1 is SEHNR and CDR2 is FQNEAQ in the germline V gene (reference sequence). Written as DNA, the CDR3 is TGTGCCAGCAGCTTTACGGGTTCCGTAATGTATGGCTACACCTTC. This sequence encodes CASSFTGSVMYGYTF.

The chain is built from TRBV7-9 and TRBJ1-4; 8 nucleotides align to TRBD1. V trimming: 5 bases; J trimming: 8 bases; junction bases outside the gene matches: 7. Germline CDR1 is SEHNR and CDR2 is FQNEAQ (reference sequence). The CDR3 runs 14 residues. This CDR3 is CASSVTGQAEKLFF. CDR3 bases: TGTGCCAGCAGCGTAACGGGACAGGCGGAAAAACTGTTTTTT.

This clone was recorded once. This chain joins TRBV27 and TRBJ2-7; 7 bases match TRBD1. The V segment lost 5 bases and the J segment 13 bases; nucleotides outside the gene matches: 14. Germline V gene lookup returns CDR1 MNHEY and CDR2 SMNVEV (reference sequence). The CDR3 runs 13 residues. The CDR3 spells CASSPARDRAFYF. CDR3 nucleotides: TGTGCCAGCAGTCCGGCGCGAGACAGGGCGTTCTACTTC.

The chain employs TRBV19 and TRBJ1-5; tentatively, D is TRBD1 (5 bases). The CDR3 is 15 residues long. V dropped 6 bases and J dropped 0 bases, with 12 bases sitting between them. Per the germline V gene, CDR1 is LNHDA and CDR2 is SQIVND (reference sequence). CDR3 nucleotide sequence: TGTGCCAGTAGCTCGGGGGGAAATAGCAATCAGCCCCAGCATTTT. Translated: CASSSGGNSNQPQHF.

A single count supports this clone. The gene calls are TRBV4-2 and TRBJ1-1, with 7 bases that match TRBD1. The CDR3 covers 18 residues. The J segment lost 0 bases and the V segment lost 4 bases, leaving 14 bases of the junction unmatched. The germline V gene encodes CDR1 LGHNA and CDR2 YNFKEQ. The CDR3 loop reads CASSPGRDSRSLNTEAFF. For the CDR3, the DNA is TGTGCCAGCAGCCCCGGGAGGGACAGCCGTTCCCTGAACACTGAAGCTTTCTTT.

The chain employs TRBV3-1 (or the pseudogene TRBV3-2) and TRBJ2-7; TRBD2 matches 11 bases. There are 16 residues in the CDR3. V lost 2 bases to trimming and J lost 5 bases; unmatched junction nucleotides: 8. Germline V gene sequence: CDR1 LGHDT, CDR2 YNNKEL (reference sequence). Here the CDR3 DNA reads TGTGCCAGCAGCCAATTCATAGCGGGGGGGACGGACGAGCAGTACTTC. Translating gives CASSQFIAGGTDEQYF.

The chain uses TRBV7-2 and TRBJ1-1, with D possibly matching TRBD1 (5 bases). V gave up 5 bases and J gave up 2 bases, with 12 bases separating them. The length of the CDR3 is 14 residues. Germline CDR1 reads SGHTA; CDR2 reads FQGNSA. Here the CDR3 DNA reads TGTGCCAGCAGCCCGTGGGGGGGAAACACTGAAGCTTTCTTT. It translates to CASSPWGGNTEAFF.

V usage is TRBV4-2 and J usage is TRBJ1-2, with TRBD1 as a possible D gene (6 bases). V shed 5 bases and J shed 5 bases, with 18 bases lying between them. The CDR3 runs 15 residues. CDR1 and CDR2 from the germline V gene are LGHNA and YNFKEQ. DNA of the CDR3: TGTGCCAGCAGCGAACTAGCGGGGGCAGGGTATGGCTACACCTTC. It is translated as CASSELAGAGYGYTF.

This clone showed up just once. J is TRBJ2-7 and V is TRBV10-2; D is unclear. Germline values: CDR1 WSHSY, CDR2 SAAADI. The CDR3 runs to 12 residues. V gave up 5 bases and J gave up 7 bases, with 12 bases separating them. CDR3 region: CASSLTEREQYF. The CDR3 coding sequence is TGCGCCAGCAGTCTGACCGAGAGGGAGCAGTACTTC.

The chain uses TRBV19 and TRBJ2-7; D is undetermined. Germline assignment: CDR1 LNHDA and CDR2 SQIVND (reference sequence). The V end was cut by 2 bases, the J end by 2 bases, with 7 bases between. The CDR3 totals 13 residues. The CDR3 nucleotides read TGTGCCAGTAGTATACGGTGGCCCTACGAGCAGTACTTC. It yields the protein CASSIRWPYEQYF.

This clone is medium-sized (0.01 to 0.1%) in the sample. V gene TRBV19 combines with J gene TRBJ1-1; possible D gene TRBD1, 5 bases. Deletions cut 7 bases from V and 6 bases from J, with 18 bases between. This CDR3 is 14 amino acids long. The germline V gene encodes CDR1 LNHDA and CDR2 SQIVND (reference sequence). CDR3 region: CASTPGPAGPEAFF. CDR3 nucleotides: TGTGCCAGTACCCCGGGGCCGGCGGGCCCTGAAGCTTTCTTT.

The J gene is TRBJ1-2, the V gene TRBV6-4; D is possibly TRBD1 (6 bases). Per the germline V gene, CDR1 is MRHNA and CDR2 is SNTAGT. The length of the CDR3 is 14 residues. V lost 3 bases and J lost 4, with 12 bases in between. In nucleotides, the CDR3 is TGTGCCAGCAGTGAGGATACGGACAGCTATGGCTACACCTTC. Amino acids: CASSEDTDSYGYTF.

The chain uses TRBV18 and TRBJ1-2; D may be TRBD1 (5 bases). This CDR3 contains 14 residues. Per the germline V gene, CDR1 is KGHSH and CDR2 is LQKENI. V was clipped by 1 base and J by 6 bases, with 12 bases between them. CDR3 region: CASSPQTVVDGYTF. In nucleotides, the CDR3 is TGTGCCAGCTCACCACAGACAGTAGTGGATGGCTACACCTTC.

The chain has TRBV21-1 and TRBJ1-2; the DNA was not used to check the table's D call, TRBD1. TRBV21-1 is a pseudogene. The CDR3 is 16 amino acids. The CDR3 loop is CASSRPRDREKDGYTF. In DNA, the CDR3 is TGTGCCAGCAGCAGACCACGGGACAGGGAGAAAGATGGCTACACCTTC.

The V call is TRBV19, the J call TRBJ1-5; D might be TRBD1 (6 bases). From germline, CDR1 is LNHDA and CDR2 SQIVND (reference sequence). CDR3 length equals 16 residues. The germline V and J ends were trimmed by 7 bases and 2 bases, with 18 bases remaining between them. CDR3: CASNPRGDYGNQPQHF. As DNA, the CDR3 is TGTGCCAGTAACCCAAGGGGGGATTACGGCAATCAGCCCCAGCATTTT.

V usage is TRBV5-1 and J usage is TRBJ1-1; D is perhaps TRBD1 (5 bases). The CDR3 spans 15 residues. Germline V gene data show CDR1 as SGHRS and CDR2 as YFSETQ. Trimming removed 1 base at V and 3 bases at J, with 13 bases between. CDR3 sequence: CASSLRGETDTEAFF. The CDR3 nucleotides are TGCGCCAGCAGCTTGAGGGGAGAGACGGACACTGAAGCTTTCTTT.

The J gene is TRBJ1-1, the V gene TRBV3-1 (or the pseudogene TRBV3-2); 9 bases align to TRBD1. This CDR3 contains 15 residues. V was pared by 8 bases and J by 6 bases, with 13 bases of the junction left unmatched. The germline V gene has CDR1 LGHDT and CDR2 YNNKEL (reference sequence). The CDR3: CASSPGQGFTSEAFF. Written as DNA, the CDR3 is TGTGCCAGCTCTCCGGGACAGGGATTCACATCTGAAGCTTTCTTT.